The clone carrying this T cell receptor (beta chain) was picked up many times. Time point here: newly diagnosed GD, antithyroid drugs for less than 3 months. The TCR library used RNA extracted from PBMCs. This sample stems from a study of regulatory T cells in long-lasting Graves disease. In building TCR beta libraries, iRepertoire HTBI primers were used together with Arm-PCR of CDR3 regions. MiXCR was run by TCRdb on the multiplex PCR reads, yielding one entry per CDR3 protein. The table shows 300,000 to 400,000 distinct CDR3 sequences, with roughly 17% occurring only once. This sample was also put to use in a study of T cells in Graves' hyperthyroidism and ophthalmopathy. That paper adds: The HTBI primer set was used in a first-round RT-PCR of the TCR CDR3. Blood shared most expanded thyroid clonotypes above 0.001. Classification by a 13 V-J model distinguished ophthalmopathy from stable hyperthyroidism.

The sequenced sample was peripheral blood mononuclear cells (PBMCs), obtained at new diagnosis, from a patient treated with antithyroid drugs. The receptor was isolated from a man between 40 and 49 years old with Graves disease.

Here the CDR3 DNA reads TGTGCCAGCAGTTTTAGGCTAGCGGGGGCCGACTCCACAGATACGCAGTATTTT. This gives the protein CASSFRLAGADSTDTQYF. The chain carries TRBV12-3 or TRBV12-4 and TRBJ2-3; the match to TRBD2 covers 10 bases. The CDR3 is 18 residues long. V gave up 3 bases and J gave up 2 bases; unmatched junction bases: 11.